What follows are 8 T cell receptor beta chains derived from one specimen sequenced in a study of prognosis after radiotherapy for stage I lung cancer. Two-round multiplex PCR, the amplification method, yielded TCR beta CDR3 from genomic DNA. Primers were specific to each TRBV and TRBJ gene in first-round PCR. MiXCR, run by TCRdb on the multiplex PCR reads, gives a single entry per CDR3 protein. The table lists around 19,000 distinct CDR3 sequences, 50% of them singletons. The specimen was PBMCs, collected before or after stereotactic body radiation therapy (not recorded which). The source is a donor of 50 years or more with non-small cell lung cancer.

This clonotype was recorded many times. This chain uses TRBV4-2 with TRBJ1-2, with D maybe TRBD1 (5 bases). V dropped 1 base and J dropped 6 bases, with 15 bases sitting between them. The CDR3 is 15 residues long. Germline lookup yields CDR1 LGHNA and CDR2 YNFKEQ. CDR3 amino acids: CASSQAGRSLDGYTF. As DNA, the CDR3 is TGTGCCAGCAGCCAAGCGGGACGGAGTCTGGATGGCTACACCTTC.

Sample share makes this clonotype medium-sized. The chain joins TRBV6-1 to TRBJ2-1, with 10 bases that match TRBD2. V shed 2 bases, J shed 12 bases, and the junction held 16 bases outside the gene matches. The CDR3 is 17 amino acids. Germline V lookup: CDR1 MNHNS, CDR2 SASEGT. For the CDR3, the DNA is TGTGCCAGCAGTGAATCCGCGGGAGGCCTAGCGGGAGAAAGGCAGTTCTTC. Translated: CASSESAGGLAGERQFF.

There are a few counts of this clonotype. Being one base from a much bigger clone, this may be a read error. The gene calls are TRBV25-1 and TRBJ1-4; TRBD1 aligns across 7 bases. Germline values: CDR1 MGHDK, CDR2 SYGVNS. The CDR3 consists of 14 residues. J lost 8 bases, V lost 1 base, and 4 bases had no gene match. CDR3 bases: TGTGCCAGCAGTGAATTAGGGGGCGTCGAAAAACTGTTTTTT. The encoded protein is CASSELGGVEKLFF.

The CDR3 here is CSARDRLRGSTDTQYF. The CDR3 bases are TGCAGTGCTAGAGATCGGTTGCGGGGGTCCACAGATACGCAGTATTTT. This chain connects TRBV20-1 to TRBJ2-3; 7 bases fit TRBD2. Germline assignment: CDR1 DFQATT and CDR2 SNEGSKA (reference sequence). V lost 0 bases, J lost 2 bases, and 8 bases stayed unmatched. The CDR3 is 16 amino acids.

This clonotype appeared many times. The chain joins TRBV20-1 to TRBJ2-1; D is uncertain. Trimming removed 2 bases at V and 1 base at J, with 9 bases between. From germline, CDR1 is DFQATT and CDR2 SNEGSKA (reference sequence). CDR3 length equals 14 residues. The CDR3 loop reads CSARQWRSYNEQFF. In DNA form, the CDR3 reads TGCAGTGCTAGACAATGGCGTTCCTACAATGAGCAGTTCTTC.

The V call is TRBV12-3 or TRBV12-4, the J call TRBJ2-2; possible D gene TRBD1, 5 bases. CDR3 length equals 13 residues. V dropped 8 bases and J dropped 4 bases, with 11 bases sitting between them. In DNA form, the CDR3 reads TGTGCCAGCGGGCTCAGGGTCACCGGGGAGCTGTTTTTT. Encoded protein: CASGLRVTGELFF.

The chain combines TRBV11-3 with TRBJ2-3, with TRBD2 identical over 12 bases. The CDR3 is made up of 16 amino acids. The V and J ends lost 3 bases and 1 base, in that order; junction bases with no gene match: 2. Per the germline V gene, CDR1 is SGHNT and CDR2 is YENEEA. CDR3: CASSFASGGGTDTQYF. For the CDR3, the DNA is TGTGCCAGCAGCTTCGCTAGCGGGGGGGGCACAGATACGCAGTATTTT.

The chain couples TRBV6-2 or TRBV6-3 to TRBJ1-5; no reliable D call. The CDR3 is 13 residues long. The V end was cut by 6 bases, the J end by 10 bases, with 16 bases between. Looked up from germline, CDR1 is MNHEY and CDR2 is SVGEGT. The CDR3: CASSREIVQPQHF. DNA for the CDR3: TGTGCCAGCAGCAGAGAAATAGTGCAACCCCAGCATTTT.